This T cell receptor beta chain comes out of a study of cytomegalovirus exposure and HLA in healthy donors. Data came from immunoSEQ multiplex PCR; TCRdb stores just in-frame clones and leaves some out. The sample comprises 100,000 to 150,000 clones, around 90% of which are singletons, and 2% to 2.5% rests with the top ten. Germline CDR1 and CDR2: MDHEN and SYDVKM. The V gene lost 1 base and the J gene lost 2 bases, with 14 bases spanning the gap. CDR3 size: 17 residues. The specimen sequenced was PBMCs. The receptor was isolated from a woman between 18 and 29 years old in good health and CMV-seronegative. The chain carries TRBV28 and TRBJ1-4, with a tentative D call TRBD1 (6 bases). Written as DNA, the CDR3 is TGTGCCAGCAGTTTATTATCTGGGGGCTCTACTAATGAAAAACTGTTTTTT. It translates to CASSLLSGGSTNEKLFF.